The 18 T cell receptor beta chains given below trace back to one sample, sequenced in a study of T cell responses to AZD1222 COVID-19 vaccine. The table came from immunoSEQ multiplex PCR; TCRdb's copy has only in-frame clones and leaves some out. In the table there are roughly 80,000 clones, around 90% of which are singletons. The sequencing used peripheral blood, collected on day 0 of MenACWY control vaccination. The receptors originated from an adult in good health.

The chain uses TRBV18 and TRBJ1-4; TRBD1 agrees at 12 bases. Germline loops: CDR1 KGHSH, CDR2 LQKENI. CDR3 length: 16 residues. V dropped 6 bases and J dropped 10; count of bases not matched to a gene: 12. The CDR3 sequence is CASSPGTGQGARKLFF. In DNA form, the CDR3 reads TGTGCCAGCTCGCCAGGAACGGGACAGGGGGCGAGAAAACTGTTTTTT. Looking up the rest from reference TRBV18 and TRBJ1-4 gives the full variable domain: NAGVMQNPRHLVRRRGQEARLRCSPMKGHSHVYWYRQLPEEGLKFMVYLQKENIIDESGMPKERFSAEFPKEGPSILRIQQVVRGDSAAYFCASSPGTGQGARKLFFGSGTQLSVL.

The chain joins TRBV5-4 to TRBJ1-6; TRBD1 might be the D (5 bases). The germline V gene has CDR1 SGHNT and CDR2 YYREEE (reference sequence). The CDR3 extends over 14 amino acids. The V end was cut by 2 bases, the J end by 7 bases, with 10 bases between. CDR3 loop: CASSFSTENSPLHF. In nucleotides, the CDR3 is TGTGCCAGCAGCTTTTCGACAGAAAATTCACCCCTCCACTTT.

The chain combines TRBV12-5 with TRBJ2-3; 8 nucleotides match TRBD1. V dropped 4 bases and J dropped 3; count of bases not matched to a gene: 12. Germline CDR1 and CDR2: LGHNT and FRNRAP. There are 17 residues in the CDR3. The CDR3: CASGSWQGAKGTDTQYF. In DNA, the CDR3 is TGTGCTAGTGGTTCCTGGCAGGGGGCAAAAGGAACAGATACGCAGTATTTT.

V usage is TRBV7-2 and J usage is TRBJ2-2; TRBD1 matches 10 bases. This CDR3 is built from 17 residues. Germline-derived CDR1 and CDR2 are SGHTA and FQGNSA. J gave up 1 base and V 1 base, and 3 bases lay outside the gene matches. The CDR3 DNA reads as TGTGCCAGCAGCTTAGGACAGGGGGCGCGGAACACCGGGGAGCTGTTTTTT. Translation: CASSLGQGARNTGELFF.

The J gene is TRBJ1-2, the V gene TRBV12-3 or TRBV12-4; D is uncertain. The V gene lost 4 bases and the J gene lost 1 base, with 7 bases spanning the gap. This CDR3 contains 13 residues. CDR3 DNA: TGTGCCAGCAGTTCGGGGAATAACTATGGCTACACCTTC. Protein product: CASSSGNNYGYTF.

The CDR3: CASSISSDEQFF. The CDR3 region has the DNA TGCGCCAGCAGCATAAGTAGCGATGAGCAGTTCTTC. J is TRBJ2-1 and V is TRBV5-1; perhaps TRBD2 as D (5 bases). CDR1 is SGHRS and CDR2 is YFSETQ in the germline V gene. The CDR3 extends over 12 amino acids. Trimming left V 4 bases short and J 8 bases short, with 10 bases between. Filled out from reference TRBV5-1 and TRBJ2-1, the complete variable domain reads KAGVTQTPRYLIKTRGQQVTLSCSPISGHRSVSWYQQTPGQGLQFLFEYFSETQRNKGNFPGRFSGRQFSNSRSEMNVSTLELGDSALYLCASSISSDEQFFGPGTRLTVL.

The chain recombines TRBV14 with TRBJ1-2, with TRBD1 identical over 10 bases. Germline V gene lookup returns CDR1 SGHDN and CDR2 FVKESK. CDR3 length: 16 residues. V was clipped by 1 base and J by 4 bases; unmatched bases: 6. CDR3 residues: CASSQGGQGIPYGYTF. For the CDR3, the DNA is TGTGCCAGCAGCCAAGGGGGACAGGGGATCCCCTATGGCTACACCTTC.

This clone appeared once. V usage is TRBV3-1 (or the pseudogene TRBV3-2) and J usage is TRBJ1-1, with TRBD1 identical over 7 bases. The germline V gene encodes CDR1 LGHDT and CDR2 YNNKEL (reference sequence). The CDR3 spans 14 residues. J was trimmed by 0 bases and V by 5 bases; bases with no gene match: 3. CDR3 nucleotides: TGTGCCAGCAGCATACAGGGGATGAACACTGAAGCTTTCTTT. This sequence encodes CASSIQGMNTEAFF.

The rearrangement uses TRBV2 and TRBJ2-7, with D uncertain. Trimming left V 11 bases short and J 1 base short, with 15 bases between. The length of the CDR3 is 13 residues. CDR1 SNHLY and CDR2 FYNNEI come from the germline V gene. The CDR3 reads CAGLAGGSYEQYF. DNA for the CDR3: TGTGCCGGTCTCGCAGGTGGATCCTACGAGCAGTACTTC.

The chain carries TRBV5-4 and TRBJ2-5; a possible D gene is TRBD1 (5 bases). The CDR3 consists of 13 residues. Trimming removed 4 bases at V and 5 bases at J, with 12 bases between. CDR1 is SGHNT, CDR2 YYREEE, per germline (reference sequence). The CDR3: CASSPGLGETQYF. The CDR3 nucleotides read TGTGCCAGCAGCCCAGGGCTTGGGGAGACCCAGTACTTC. Full variable domain (outside the CDR3, taken from reference TRBV5-4 and TRBJ2-5): ETGVTQSPTHLIKTRGQQVTLRCSSQSGHNTVSWYQQALGQGPQFIFQYYREEENGRGNFPPRFSGLQFPNYSSELNVNALELDDSALYLCASSPGLGETQYFGPGTRLLVL.

Only one count was recorded for this clone. The CDR3 region has the DNA TGTGCCAGCTCACCTACTGACAGAACATATAGCAATCAGCCCCAGCATTTT. Protein: CASSPTDRTYSNQPQHF. The rearrangement uses TRBV18 and TRBJ1-5; possibly TRBD1 for D (5 bases). V dropped 3 bases and J dropped 0 bases, with 15 bases sitting between them. CDR3 length: 17 amino acids. CDR1 and CDR2 (germline): KGHSH, LQKENI.

The V and J genes are TRBV6-1 and TRBJ2-3; no clear D. Between the trimmed V and J ends, which lost 2 bases and 6 bases, there was a span of 9 bases. Germline-derived CDR1 and CDR2 are MNHNS and SASEGT. The CDR3 consists of 13 residues. The chain's CDR3 is CASSEHRGDTQYF. The DNA of the CDR3 is TGTGCCAGCAGTGAACATAGAGGCGATACGCAGTATTTT.

The rearrangement links TRBV19 to TRBJ1-6; D is unresolved. With 3 bases removed from V and 5 bases from J, the gap between germline ends came to 8 bases. Germline V CDR1 and CDR2: LNHDA, SQIVND (reference sequence). The CDR3 has 14 amino acids. CDR3 nucleotides: TGTGCCAGTAGTATCCGGGTTGATAATTCACCCCTCCACTTT. Its translation: CASSIRVDNSPLHF.

V gene TRBV5-4 combines with J gene TRBJ1-6; 11 nucleotides agree with TRBD1. With V trimmed by 0 bases and J by 9 bases, 2 bases remained unmatched. This CDR3 contains 15 residues. CDR1 and CDR2 (germline): SGHNT, YYREEE (reference sequence). The CDR3 here is CASSLGTGGTSPLHF. The CDR3 DNA sequence: TGTGCCAGCAGCTTGGGGACAGGGGGCACTTCACCCCTCCACTTT.

The chain carries TRBV7-9 and TRBJ1-1; the D gene is possibly TRBD1 (6 bases). Germline CDR1 reads SEHNR; CDR2 reads FQNEAQ (reference sequence). The V and J ends lost 5 bases and 0 bases respectively, with 13 bases between them. The length of the CDR3 is 15 residues. CDR3 residues: CASSPYRDMNTEAFF. In nucleotides, the CDR3 is TGTGCCAGCAGCCCATATCGGGACATGAACACTGAAGCTTTCTTT.

This chain connects TRBV2 to TRBJ2-7; D call uncertain. The germline V gene has CDR1 SNHLY and CDR2 FYNNEI. With 7 bases removed from V and 4 bases from J, the gap between germline ends came to 11 bases. The CDR3 length is 12 residues. The CDR3 DNA is TGTGCCAGCATGAGACACTCTTACGAGCAGTACTTC. Translating gives CASMRHSYEQYF.

The gene calls are TRBV19 and TRBJ1-1; D call uncertain. The V end was cut by 2 bases, the J end by 2 bases, with 6 bases between. This CDR3 has 13 amino acids. Germline CDR1 is LNHDA and CDR2 is SQIVND (reference sequence). CDR3 amino acids: CASSILGNTEAFF. The CDR3 DNA reads TGTGCCAGTAGTATATTAGGAAACACTGAAGCTTTCTTT.

A few counts support this clone. The chain uses TRBV4-1 and TRBJ1-3; D is undetermined. Trimming took off 3 bases at V and 0 bases at J, with 9 bases between the two ends. The CDR3 totals 15 residues. The germline CDR1 and CDR2 sequences are MGHRA and YSYEKL. CDR3 bases: TGCGCCAGCAGCCACCAGGTCACCTCTGGAAACACCATATATTTT. Protein sequence: CASSHQVTSGNTIYF.